Listed below are T cell receptor beta chains from one sample, sequenced in a study of post-analysis software for immune sequencing data. TCRdb re-analysed the PCR reads in MiXCR, keeping a single row per CDR3 protein. The table lists about 540,000 distinct CDR3 sequences, about a third of them singletons. Sequencing was performed on blood. All receptors derive from a girl aged 2-17 years with multiple sclerosis. CDR3s include the opening cysteine and the closing phenylalanine or tryptophan. The D gene is left open where the match is weak. The size entry is marked missing in some rows and otherwise reads once, few, many or a size class.

size	V	J	D	CDR3	DNA
-	TRBV20-1	TRBJ1-5	-	CSAREGGDVGQPQHF	TGCAGTGCTAGAGAGGGGGGGGATGTGGGTCAGCCCCAGCATTTT
-	TRBV20-1	TRBJ2-5	TRBD2	CSAGQTSAGGETQYF	TGCAGTGCTGGTCAGACTAGCGCCGGGGGGGAGACCCAGTACTTC
few	TRBV5-1	TRBJ2-7	-	CASSLSGGLTYEQYF	TGCGCCAGCAGCTTGTCCGGGGGCTTAACCTACGAGCAGTACTTC
few	TRBV5-1	TRBJ2-6	-	CASSGGQISGANVLTF	TGCGCCAGCAGCGGGGGACAAATCTCTGGGGCCAACGTCCTGACTTTC
few	TRBV3-1	TRBJ2-5	-	CASSRSIWTQYF	TGTGCCAGCAGCCGATCAATCTGGACCCAGTACTTC
-	TRBV9	TRBJ2-6	-	CASSTRPGATSGANVLTF	TGTGCCAGCAGCACACGCCCGGGGGCGACTTCTGGGGCCAACGTCCTGACTTTC
once	TRBV6-1	TRBJ2-5	TRBD2	CASSDLRGGLETQYF	TGTGCCAGCAGTGACCTGCGGGGGGGCCTGGAGACCCAGTACTTC
-	TRBV9	TRBJ2-3	-	CASSVGYTQYF	TGTGCCAGCAGCGTAGGGTATACGCAGTATTTT
many	TRBV7-2	TRBJ2-1	-	CASSQGPFNEQFF	TGTGCCAGCAGCCAGGGGCCGTTCAATGAGCAGTTCTTC
-	TRBV5-1	TRBJ2-5	-	CASSEGTAFQETQYF	TGCGCCAGCTCGGAGGGGACAGCCTTCCAAGAGACCCAGTACTTC
-	TRBV3-1	TRBJ2-1	TRBD2	CASSRGTSGVSVSYNEQFF	TGTGCCAGCAGCCGGGGGACTAGTGGGGTCTCCGTTTCCTACAATGAGCAGTTCTTC
-	TRBV5-1	TRBJ1-2	-	CASRRPTTEIYGYTF	TGCGCCAGCAGGCGACCGACAACTGAAATCTATGGCTACACCTTC
-	TRBV11-1	TRBJ2-5	-	CASSPWEDEETQYF	TGTGCCAGCAGCCCGTGGGAGGATGAAGAGACCCAGTACTTC
few	TRBV13	TRBJ2-1	-	CASSLGWYEQFF	TGTGCCAGCAGCTTAGGCTGGTATGAGCAGTTCTTC
few	TRBV18	TRBJ2-5	-	CASSPLSKNEETQYF	TGTGCCAGCTCACCACTCAGCAAAAATGAAGAGACCCAGTACTTC
-	TRBV21-1	TRBJ2-7	-	CASSPERRNYEQYF	TGTGCCAGCAGCCCCGAACGAAGGAATTACGAGCAGTACTTC
few	TRBV5-1	TRBJ1-2	-	CASGAGDGYTF	TGCGCCAGCGGCGCAGGGGATGGCTACACCTTC
-	TRBV6-5	TRBJ2-5	TRBD2	CASSYSPAGGQETQYF	TGTGCCAGCAGTTACTCCCCAGCGGGGGGCCAAGAGACCCAGTACTTC
-	TRBV10-3	TRBJ2-3	TRBD2	CAISESGAGGTDTQYF	TGTGCCATCAGTGAGTCGGGCGCGGGGGGCACAGATACGCAGTATTTT
few	TRBV4-1	TRBJ2-5	TRBD2	CASSQVTSGGWETQYF	TGCGCCAGCAGCCAAGTGACTAGCGGGGGGTGGGAGACCCAGTACTTC
-	TRBV29-1	TRBJ2-3	TRBD2	CSVVAGDEVDTQYF	TGCAGCGTTGTTGCGGGGGATGAAGTAGATACGCAGTATTTT
-	TRBV5-1	TRBJ1-1	-	CASSGTDTEAFF	TGCGCCAGCAGCGGAACAGACACTGAAGCTTTCTTT
-	TRBV12-3/TRBV12-4	TRBJ2-7	TRBD2	CASTEGLAGEQYF	TGTGCCAGCACCGAGGGACTAGCCGGCGAGCAGTACTTC
few	TRBV4-2	TRBJ1-2	TRBD1	CASSLGVRGDYGYTF	TGTGCCAGCAGCCTTGGGGTCAGGGGGGACTATGGCTACACCTTC
few	TRBV7-6	TRBJ2-3	-	CASSPSPRADTQYF	TGTGCCAGCAGCCCTTCCCCGCGGGCAGATACGCAGTATTTT
few	TRBV5-1	TRBJ2-6	-	CASSFQSSGANVLTF	TGCGCCAGCAGCTTCCAGTCATCTGGGGCCAACGTCCTGACTTTC
few	TRBV4-1	TRBJ2-3	-	CASSHSKTRTDTQYF	TGCGCCAGCAGCCACTCTAAGACTCGCACAGATACGCAGTATTTT
few	TRBV4-1	TRBJ2-6	-	CASSQGGGSFLTF	TGCGCCAGCAGCCAAGGTGGCGGATCCTTCCTGACTTTC
-	TRBV2	TRBJ1-5	-	CASRQAGTSNQPQHF	TGTGCCAGCAGGCAGGCAGGGACGAGCAATCAGCCCCAGCATTTT
many	TRBV27	TRBJ2-3	-	CASSLVGGTQPTDTQYF	TGTGCCAGCAGTTTGGTGGGAGGTACCCAGCCCACAGATACGCAGTATTTT
-	TRBV15	TRBJ1-1	-	CATSRFSTEAFF	TGTGCCACCAGCAGATTTAGCACTGAAGCTTTCTTT
few	TRBV29-1	TRBJ2-1	TRBD2	CSVAGGEYNEQFF	TGCAGCGTAGCGGGGGGGGAATACAATGAGCAGTTCTTC
-	TRBV29-1	TRBJ2-5	TRBD1	CSVGGLTGGRETQYF	TGCAGCGTCGGGGGGCTGACAGGGGGCAGGGAGACCCAGTACTTC
many	TRBV4-1	TRBJ2-7	TRBD2	CASSHNSGSSYEQYF	TGCGCCAGCAGCCATAATAGCGGGAGTAGCTACGAGCAGTACTTC
-	TRBV6-2/TRBV6-3	TRBJ2-5	TRBD1	CASNYSAGGETQYF	TGTGCCAGCAATTACTCGGCAGGGGGCGAGACCCAGTACTTC
-	TRBV6-1	TRBJ2-7	TRBD1	CASSVGQGHSYEQYF	TGTGCCAGCAGTGTTGGACAGGGGCATTCCTACGAGCAGTACTTC
many	TRBV6-5	TRBJ2-1	TRBD1	CASSYTRQGTWGNEQFF	TGTGCCAGCAGTTACACTAGACAGGGGACGTGGGGCAATGAGCAGTTCTTC
few	TRBV10-3	TRBJ2-5	TRBD1	CAISFGTGGETQYF	TGTGCCATCAGTTTCGGGACAGGGGGAGAGACCCAGTACTTC
-	TRBV12-3/TRBV12-4	TRBJ2-4	TRBD1	CASSRDRVVLAKNIQYF	TGTGCCAGCAGTCGGGACAGGGTAGTCTTAGCCAAAAACATTCAGTACTTC
-	TRBV4-2	TRBJ2-1	-	CASSPGGGLSEQFF	TGTGCCAGCAGCCCAGGGGGGGGGCTTAGTGAGCAGTTCTTC
-	TRBV3-1	TRBJ1-2	-	CASSQTNPSMGYGYTF	TGTGCCAGCAGCCAAACCAACCCTAGCATGGGGTATGGCTACACCTTC
-	TRBV10-1	TRBJ1-2	-	CASSAFRGGLLEGYTF	TGCGCCAGCAGCGCGTTCCGCGGGGGGCTGCTCGAGGGCTACACCTTC
few	TRBV4-1	TRBJ2-2	-	CASSQAVRNTGELFF	TGCGCCAGCAGCCAAGCAGTCCGGAACACCGGGGAGCTGTTTTTT
few	TRBV24-1	TRBJ2-5	-	CATSDRDGVKETQYF	TGTGCCACCAGTGATCGGGACGGGGTAAAAGAGACCCAGTACTTC
many	TRBV6-5	TRBJ2-6	-	CASSYSGSSGANVLTF	TGTGCCAGCAGTTACTCGGGGAGTAGCGGGGCCAACGTCCTGACTTTC
-	TRBV29-1	TRBJ1-2	-	CSVSPTYREGYTF	TGCAGCGTCAGTCCCACATACAGGGAGGGCTACACCTTC
-	TRBV7-2	TRBJ2-3	-	CASSFPAQADTQYF	TGTGCCAGCAGCTTCCCAGCGCAAGCAGATACGCAGTATTTT
few	TRBV12-3/TRBV12-4	TRBJ1-5	-	CASSLEVGYNQPQHF	TGTGCCAGCAGTTTAGAGGTCGGCTACAATCAGCCCCAGCATTTT
few	TRBV20-1	TRBJ2-5	TRBD2	CSAPPGVVTAGEQYF	TGCAGTGCTCCTCCCGGGGTAGTTACGGCGGGGGAGCAGTACTTC
few	TRBV13	TRBJ1-1	-	CASSSPSHPEAFF	TGTGCCAGCAGCTCCCCCTCCCACCCTGAAGCTTTCTTT
few	TRBV5-1	TRBJ2-3	TRBD2	CASSQGLAGLTDTQYF	TGCGCCAGCAGCCAGGGACTAGCGGGCCTCACAGATACGCAGTATTTT
few	TRBV5-4	TRBJ2-5	TRBD2	CASSLVSSGGYNEQYF	TGTGCCAGCAGCTTGGTTTCTAGCGGGGGATACAATGAGCAGTACTTC
few	TRBV5-4	TRBJ2-3	TRBD2	CASSRTSGGLSTDTQYF	TGTGCCAGCAGCCGGACTAGCGGGGGGTTGAGTACAGATACGCAGTATTTT
-	TRBV7-7	TRBJ2-1	-	CASSSDGKGGQFF	TGTGCCAGCAGCTCAGACGGGAAGGGAGGGCAGTTCTTC
few	TRBV5-1	TRBJ2-2	-	CASSLAQGELFF	TGCGCCAGCAGCTTGGCCCAGGGGGAGCTGTTTTTT